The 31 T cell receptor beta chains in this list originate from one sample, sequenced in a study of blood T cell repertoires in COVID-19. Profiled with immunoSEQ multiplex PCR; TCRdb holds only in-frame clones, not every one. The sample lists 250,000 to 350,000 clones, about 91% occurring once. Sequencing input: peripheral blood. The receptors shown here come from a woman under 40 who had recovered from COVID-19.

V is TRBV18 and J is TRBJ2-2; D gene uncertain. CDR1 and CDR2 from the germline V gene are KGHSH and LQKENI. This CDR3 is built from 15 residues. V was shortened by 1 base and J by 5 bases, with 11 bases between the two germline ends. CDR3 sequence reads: CASSPLRESTGELFF. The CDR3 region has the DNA TGTGCCAGCTCACCACTAAGAGAATCAACCGGGGAGCTGTTTTTT.

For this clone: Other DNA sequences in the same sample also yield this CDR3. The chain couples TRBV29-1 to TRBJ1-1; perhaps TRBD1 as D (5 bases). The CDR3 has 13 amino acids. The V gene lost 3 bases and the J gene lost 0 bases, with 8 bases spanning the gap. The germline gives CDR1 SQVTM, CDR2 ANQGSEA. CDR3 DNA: TGCAGCGTTGAGGGACTCTTGAACACTGAAGCTTTCTTT. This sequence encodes CSVEGLLNTEAFF.

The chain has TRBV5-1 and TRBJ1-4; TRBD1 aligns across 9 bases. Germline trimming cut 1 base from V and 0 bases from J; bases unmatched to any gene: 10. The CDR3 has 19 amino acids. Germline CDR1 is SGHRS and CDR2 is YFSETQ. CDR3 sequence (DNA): TGCGCCAGCAGCTTGCTGGGACAGGGTTCAATCGCAACTAATGAAAAACTGTTTTTT. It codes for CASSLLGQGSIATNEKLFF.

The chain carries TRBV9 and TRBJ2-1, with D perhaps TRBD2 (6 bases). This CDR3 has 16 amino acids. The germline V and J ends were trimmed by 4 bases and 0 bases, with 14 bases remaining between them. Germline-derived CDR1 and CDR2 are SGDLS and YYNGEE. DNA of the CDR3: TGTGCCAGCAGCACGAGGGACTCCAACTCCTACAATGAGCAGTTCTTC. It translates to CASSTRDSNSYNEQFF.

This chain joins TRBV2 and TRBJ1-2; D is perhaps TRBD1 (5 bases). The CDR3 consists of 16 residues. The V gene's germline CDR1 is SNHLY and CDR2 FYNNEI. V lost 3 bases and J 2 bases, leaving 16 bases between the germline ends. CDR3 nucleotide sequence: TGTGCCAGCAGTGACGGGGGAGACAGAGCCAACTATGGCTACACCTTC. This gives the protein CASSDGGDRANYGYTF. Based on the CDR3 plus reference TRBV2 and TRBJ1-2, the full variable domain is EPEVTQTPSHQVTQMGQEVILRCVPISNHLYFYWYRQILGQKVEFLVSFYNNEISEKSEIFDDQFSVERPDGSNFTLKIRSTKLEDSAMYFCASSDGGDRANYGYTFGSGTRLTVV.

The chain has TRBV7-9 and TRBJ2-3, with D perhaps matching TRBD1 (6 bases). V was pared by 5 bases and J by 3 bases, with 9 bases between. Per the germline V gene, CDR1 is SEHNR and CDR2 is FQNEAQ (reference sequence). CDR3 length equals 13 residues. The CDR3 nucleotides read TGTGCCAGCAGCCGAGGGGGAACAGATACGCAGTATTTT. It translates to CASSRGGTDTQYF.

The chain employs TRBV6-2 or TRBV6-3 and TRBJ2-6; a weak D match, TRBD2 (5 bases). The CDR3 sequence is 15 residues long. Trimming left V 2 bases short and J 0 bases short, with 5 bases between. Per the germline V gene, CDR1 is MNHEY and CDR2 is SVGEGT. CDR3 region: CASSYRGSGANVLTF. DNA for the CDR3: TGTGCCAGCAGTTACCGGGGCTCTGGGGCCAACGTCCTGACTTTC.

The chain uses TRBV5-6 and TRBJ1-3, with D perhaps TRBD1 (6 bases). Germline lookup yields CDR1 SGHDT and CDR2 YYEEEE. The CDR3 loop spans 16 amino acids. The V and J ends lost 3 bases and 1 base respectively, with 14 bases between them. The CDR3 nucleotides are TGTGCCAGCAGCTCAACCAGGGGATTTTCTGGAAACACCATATATTTT. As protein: CASSSTRGFSGNTIYF.

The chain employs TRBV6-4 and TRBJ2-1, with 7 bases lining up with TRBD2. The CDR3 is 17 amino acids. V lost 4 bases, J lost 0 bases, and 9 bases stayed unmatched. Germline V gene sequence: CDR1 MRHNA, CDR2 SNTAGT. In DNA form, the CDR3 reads TGTGCCAGCAGTGGCCCCCTAGCGGCAAGCTCCTACAATGAGCAGTTCTTC. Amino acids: CASSGPLAASSYNEQFF.

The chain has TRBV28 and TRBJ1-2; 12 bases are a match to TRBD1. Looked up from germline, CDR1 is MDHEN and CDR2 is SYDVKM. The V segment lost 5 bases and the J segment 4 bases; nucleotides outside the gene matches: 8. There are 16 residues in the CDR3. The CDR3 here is CASSLTGTGGTYGYTF. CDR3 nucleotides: TGTGCCAGCAGTCTCACCGGGACAGGGGGCACCTATGGCTACACCTTC.

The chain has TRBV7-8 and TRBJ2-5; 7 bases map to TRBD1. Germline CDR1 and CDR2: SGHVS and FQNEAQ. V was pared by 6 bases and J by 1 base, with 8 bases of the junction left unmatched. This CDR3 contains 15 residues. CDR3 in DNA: TGTGCCAGCAGGGCTACGGGACAGCTCCAAGAGACCCAGTACTTC. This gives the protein CASRATGQLQETQYF.

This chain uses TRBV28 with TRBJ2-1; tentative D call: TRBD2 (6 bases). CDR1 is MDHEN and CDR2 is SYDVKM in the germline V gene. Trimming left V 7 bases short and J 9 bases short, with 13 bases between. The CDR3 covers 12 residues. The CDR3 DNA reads TGTGCCAGCACCACAACTAGCAGTGAGCAGTTCTTC. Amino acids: CASTTTSSEQFF. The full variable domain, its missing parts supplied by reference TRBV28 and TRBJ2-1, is DVKVTQSSRYLVKRTGEKVFLECVQDMDHENMFWYRQDPGLGLRLIYFSYDVKMKEKGDIPEGYSVSREKKERFSLILESASTNQTSMYLCASTTTSSEQFFGPGTRLTVL.

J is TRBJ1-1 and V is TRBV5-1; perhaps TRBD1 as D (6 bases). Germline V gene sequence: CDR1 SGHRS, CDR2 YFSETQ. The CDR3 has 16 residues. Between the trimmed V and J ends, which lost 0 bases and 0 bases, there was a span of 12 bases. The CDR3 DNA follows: TGCGCCAGCAGCTTGGCAAGCGGACAGCTGAACACTGAAGCTTTCTTT. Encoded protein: CASSLASGQLNTEAFF.

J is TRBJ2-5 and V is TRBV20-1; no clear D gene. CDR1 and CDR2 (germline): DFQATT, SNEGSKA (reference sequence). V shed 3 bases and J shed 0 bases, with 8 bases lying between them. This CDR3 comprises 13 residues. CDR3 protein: CSASDDNQETQYF. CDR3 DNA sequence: TGCAGTGCTAGTGATGACAACCAAGAGACCCAGTACTTC.

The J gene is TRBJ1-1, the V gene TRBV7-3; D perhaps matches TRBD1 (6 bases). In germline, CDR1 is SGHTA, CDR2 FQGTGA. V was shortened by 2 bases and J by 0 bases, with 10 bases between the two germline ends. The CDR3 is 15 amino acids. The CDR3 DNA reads TGTGCCAGCAGCTTACAAGGACAGATGAACACTGAAGCTTTCTTT. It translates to CASSLQGQMNTEAFF.

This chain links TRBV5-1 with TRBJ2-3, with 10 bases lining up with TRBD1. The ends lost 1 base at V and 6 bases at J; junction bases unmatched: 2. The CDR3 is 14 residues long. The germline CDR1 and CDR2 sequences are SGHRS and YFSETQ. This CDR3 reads CASSLRQGADTQYF. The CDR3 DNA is TGCGCCAGCAGCTTGCGACAGGGGGCGGATACGCAGTATTTT.

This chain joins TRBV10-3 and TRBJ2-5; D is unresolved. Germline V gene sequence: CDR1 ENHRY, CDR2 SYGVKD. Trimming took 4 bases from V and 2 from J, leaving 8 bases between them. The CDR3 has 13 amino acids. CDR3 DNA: TGTGCCATCAGTGTTCTATTACAAGAGACCCAGTACTTC. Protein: CAISVLLQETQYF.

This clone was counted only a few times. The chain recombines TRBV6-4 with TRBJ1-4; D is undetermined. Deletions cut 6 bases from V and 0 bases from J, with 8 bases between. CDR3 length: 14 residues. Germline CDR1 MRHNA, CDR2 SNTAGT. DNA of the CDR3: TGTGCCAGCAGCCCAGATCCAACTAATGAAAAACTGTTTTTT. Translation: CASSPDPTNEKLFF.

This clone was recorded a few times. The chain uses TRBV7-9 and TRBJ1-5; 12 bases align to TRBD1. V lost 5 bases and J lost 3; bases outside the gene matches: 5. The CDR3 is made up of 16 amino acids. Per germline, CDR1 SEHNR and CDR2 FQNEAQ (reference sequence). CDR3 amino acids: CASSQGQGADNQPQHF. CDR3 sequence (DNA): TGTGCCAGCAGCCAGGGACAGGGGGCCGACAATCAGCCCCAGCATTTT. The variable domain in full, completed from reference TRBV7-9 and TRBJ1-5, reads DTGVSQNPRHKITKRGQNVTFRCDPISEHNRLYWYRQTLGQGPEFLTYFQNEAQLEKSRLLSDRFSAERPKGSFSTLEIQRTEQGDSAMYLCASSQGQGADNQPQHFGDGTRLSIL.

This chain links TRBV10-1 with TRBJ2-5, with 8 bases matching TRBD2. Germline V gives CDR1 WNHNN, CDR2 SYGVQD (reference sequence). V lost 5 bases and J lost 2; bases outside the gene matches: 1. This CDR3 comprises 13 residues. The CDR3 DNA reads TGCGCCAGCAGTAGCGGGAGACAAGAGACCCAGTACTTC. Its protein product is CASSSGRQETQYF.

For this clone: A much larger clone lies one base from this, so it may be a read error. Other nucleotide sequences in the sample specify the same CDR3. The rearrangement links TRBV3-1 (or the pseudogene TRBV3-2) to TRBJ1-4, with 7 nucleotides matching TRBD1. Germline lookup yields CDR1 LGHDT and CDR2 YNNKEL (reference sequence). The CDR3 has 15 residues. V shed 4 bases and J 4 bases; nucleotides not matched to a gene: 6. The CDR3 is CASSPPGQLNEKLFF. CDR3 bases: TGTGCCAGCAGCCCTCCGGGACAGCTTAATGAAAAACTGTTTTTT.

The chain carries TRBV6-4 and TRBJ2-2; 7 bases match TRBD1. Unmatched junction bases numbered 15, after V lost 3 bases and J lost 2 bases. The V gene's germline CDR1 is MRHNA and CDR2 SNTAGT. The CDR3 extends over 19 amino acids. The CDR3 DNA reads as TGTGCCAGCAGTGAACGGGACGGACTTCGACAGGGAAACACCGGGGAGCTGTTTTTT. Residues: CASSERDGLRQGNTGELFF.

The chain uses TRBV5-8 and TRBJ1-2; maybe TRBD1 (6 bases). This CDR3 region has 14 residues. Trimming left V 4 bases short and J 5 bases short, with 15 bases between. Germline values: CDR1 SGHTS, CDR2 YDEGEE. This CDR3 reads CASSLWTEPYGYTF. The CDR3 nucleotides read TGTGCCAGCAGCCTCTGGACAGAACCGTATGGCTACACCTTC. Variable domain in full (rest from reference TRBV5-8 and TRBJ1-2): EAGVTQSPTHLIKTRGQQATLRCSPISGHTSVYWYQQALGLGLQFLLWYDEGEERNRGNFPPRFSGRQFPNYSSELNVNALELEDSALYLCASSLWTEPYGYTFGSGTRLTVV.

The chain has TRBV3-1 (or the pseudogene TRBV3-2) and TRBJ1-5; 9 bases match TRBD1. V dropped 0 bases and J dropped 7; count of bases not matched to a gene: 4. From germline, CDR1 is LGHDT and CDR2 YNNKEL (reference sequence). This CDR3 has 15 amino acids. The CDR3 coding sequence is TGTGCCAGCAGCCAAGACCGGACAGGGGACCAGCCCCAGCATTTT. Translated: CASSQDRTGDQPQHF.

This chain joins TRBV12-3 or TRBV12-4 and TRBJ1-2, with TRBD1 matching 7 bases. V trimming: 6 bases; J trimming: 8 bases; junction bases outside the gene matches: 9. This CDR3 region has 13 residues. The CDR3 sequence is CASSLGTASGYTF. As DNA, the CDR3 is TGTGCCAGCAGCCTCGGGACAGCAAGCGGCTACACCTTC.

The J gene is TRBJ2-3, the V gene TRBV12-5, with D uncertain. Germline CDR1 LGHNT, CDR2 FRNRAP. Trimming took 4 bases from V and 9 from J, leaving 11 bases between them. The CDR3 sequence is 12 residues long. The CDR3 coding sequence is TGTGCTAGTGGTTCTGAAGGAGACACGCAGTATTTT. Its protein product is CASGSEGDTQYF.

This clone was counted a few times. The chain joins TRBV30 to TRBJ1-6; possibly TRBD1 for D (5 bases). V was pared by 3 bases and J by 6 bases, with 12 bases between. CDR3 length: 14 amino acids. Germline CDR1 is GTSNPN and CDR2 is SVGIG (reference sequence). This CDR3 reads CAWSRQLINSPLHF. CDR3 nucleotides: TGTGCCTGGAGCCGACAGCTTATTAATTCACCCCTCCACTTT.

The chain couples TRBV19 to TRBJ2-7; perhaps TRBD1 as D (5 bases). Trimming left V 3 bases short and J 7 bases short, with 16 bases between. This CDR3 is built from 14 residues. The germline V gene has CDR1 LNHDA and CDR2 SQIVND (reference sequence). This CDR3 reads CASSINQGRGEQYF. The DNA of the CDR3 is TGTGCCAGTAGTATTAATCAGGGCCGCGGTGAGCAGTACTTC.

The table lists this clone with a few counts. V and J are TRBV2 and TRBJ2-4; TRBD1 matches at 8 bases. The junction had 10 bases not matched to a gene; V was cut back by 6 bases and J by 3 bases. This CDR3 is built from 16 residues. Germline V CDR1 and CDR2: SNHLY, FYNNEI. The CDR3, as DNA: TGTGCCAGCAGGGACCAGGGGGCTGAGGGCAAAAACATTCAGTACTTC. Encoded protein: CASRDQGAEGKNIQYF.

In DNA, the CDR3 is TGTGCCAGCAGCTTAGTCAGCTCTGGGGCCAACGTCCTGACTTTC. This gives the protein CASSLVSSGANVLTF. J is TRBJ2-6 and V is TRBV7-9; D not certain. The V and J ends lost 1 base and 0 bases respectively, with 4 bases between them. Looked up from germline, CDR1 is SEHNR and CDR2 is FQNEAQ (reference sequence). The CDR3 is made up of 15 amino acids.

The CDR3 spells CASTPGTGGTSYYGYTF. The DNA for the CDR3 is TGTGCCAGCACCCCCGGGACAGGGGGGACTTCTTACTATGGCTACACCTTC. This sequence joins TRBV28 and TRBJ1-2, with 11 nucleotides matching TRBD1. Unmatched junction bases numbered 13, after V lost 7 bases and J lost 3 bases. This CDR3 has 17 amino acids. CDR1 MDHEN and CDR2 SYDVKM come from the germline V gene.